The clone carrying this TCR beta chain showed up just a few times. The sample originates from a study of control samples from healthy donors and cancer patients. This table comes from immunoSEQ multiplex PCR, and its TCRdb copy is limited to in-frame clones, with some not included. In the table there are over 100,000 clones, 80% to 95% of which are singletons. Germline-derived CDR1 and CDR2 are SNHLY and FYNNEI. CDR3 length: 14 amino acids. The V end lost 7 bases, the J end lost 4 bases, and 16 bases lay between the germline ends. The source is a man aged 18 to 29 in good health. This chain joins TRBV2 and TRBJ1-1; D unresolved. Sequencing used blood. The CDR3 DNA reads TGTGCCAGCAATCTAAAACCATTTGGCACTGAAGCTTTCTTT. Translating gives CASNLKPFGTEAFF.